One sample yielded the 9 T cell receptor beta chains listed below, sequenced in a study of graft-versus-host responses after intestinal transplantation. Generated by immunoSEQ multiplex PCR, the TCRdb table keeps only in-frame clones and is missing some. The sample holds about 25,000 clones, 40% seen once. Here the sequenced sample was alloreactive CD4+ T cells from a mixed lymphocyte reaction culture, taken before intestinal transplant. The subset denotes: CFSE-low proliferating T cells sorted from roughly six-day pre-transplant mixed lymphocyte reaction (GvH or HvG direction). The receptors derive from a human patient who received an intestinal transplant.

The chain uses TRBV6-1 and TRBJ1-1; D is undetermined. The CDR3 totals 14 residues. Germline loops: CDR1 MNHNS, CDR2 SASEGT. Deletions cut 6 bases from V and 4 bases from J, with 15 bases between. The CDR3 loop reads CASRELNRGTEAFF. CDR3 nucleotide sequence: TGTGCCAGCAGGGAGCTAAACCGGGGCACTGAAGCTTTCTTT.

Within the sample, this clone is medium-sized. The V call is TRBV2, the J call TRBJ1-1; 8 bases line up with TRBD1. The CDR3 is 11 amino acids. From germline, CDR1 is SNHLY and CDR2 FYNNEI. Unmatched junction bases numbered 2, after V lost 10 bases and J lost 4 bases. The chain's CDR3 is CAKTGGTEAFF. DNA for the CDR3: TGTGCCAAAACAGGGGGCACTGAAGCTTTCTTT.

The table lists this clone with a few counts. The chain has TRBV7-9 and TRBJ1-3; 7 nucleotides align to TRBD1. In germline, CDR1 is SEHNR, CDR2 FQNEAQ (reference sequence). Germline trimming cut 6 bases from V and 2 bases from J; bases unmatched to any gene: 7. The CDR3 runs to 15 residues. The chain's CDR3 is CASSLTGLPGNTIYF. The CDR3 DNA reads TGTGCCAGCAGTTTGACAGGGCTCCCTGGAAACACCATATATTTT.

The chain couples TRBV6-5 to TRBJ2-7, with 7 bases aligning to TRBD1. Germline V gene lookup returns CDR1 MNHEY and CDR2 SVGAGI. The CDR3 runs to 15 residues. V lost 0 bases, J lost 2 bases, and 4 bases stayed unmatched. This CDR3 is CASSYSGQLAYEQYF. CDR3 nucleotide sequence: TGTGCCAGCAGTTACTCGGGACAGCTAGCCTACGAGCAGTACTTC.

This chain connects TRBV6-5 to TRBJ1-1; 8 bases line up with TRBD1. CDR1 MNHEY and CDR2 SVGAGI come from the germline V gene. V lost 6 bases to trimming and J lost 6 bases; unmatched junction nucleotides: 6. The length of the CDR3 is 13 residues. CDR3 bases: TGTGCCAGCAGACCTCCAGGGGGCCCTGAAGCTTTCTTT. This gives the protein CASRPPGGPEAFF.

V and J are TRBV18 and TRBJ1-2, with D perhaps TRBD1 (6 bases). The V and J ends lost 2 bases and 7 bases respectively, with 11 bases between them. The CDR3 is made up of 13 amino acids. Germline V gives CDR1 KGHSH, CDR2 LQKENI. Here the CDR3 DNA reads TGTGCCAGCTCACCAAGACAGGATCTTGGCTACACCTTC. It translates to CASSPRQDLGYTF. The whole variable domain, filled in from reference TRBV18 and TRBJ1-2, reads NAGVMQNPRHLVRRRGQEARLRCSPMKGHSHVYWYRQLPEEGLKFMVYLQKENIIDESGMPKERFSAEFPKEGPSILRIQQVVRGDSAAYFCASSPRQDLGYTFGSGTRLTVV.

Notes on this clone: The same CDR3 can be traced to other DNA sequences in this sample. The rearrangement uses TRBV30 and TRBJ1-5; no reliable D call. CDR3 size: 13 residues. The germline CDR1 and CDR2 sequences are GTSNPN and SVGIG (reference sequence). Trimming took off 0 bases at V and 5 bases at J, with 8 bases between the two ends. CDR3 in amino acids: CAWSVRLDQPQHF. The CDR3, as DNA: TGTGCCTGGAGTGTACGGTTAGATCAGCCCCAGCATTTT.

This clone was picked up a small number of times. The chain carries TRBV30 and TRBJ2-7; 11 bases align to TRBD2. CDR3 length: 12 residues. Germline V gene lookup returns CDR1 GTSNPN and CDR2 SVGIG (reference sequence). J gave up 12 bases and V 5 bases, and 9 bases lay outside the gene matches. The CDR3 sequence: CAWAASGGRRYF. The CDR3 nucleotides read TGTGCCTGGGCGGCTAGCGGGGGGCGTCGGTACTTC.

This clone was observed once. CDR3: CASSPTGYKHGYTF. Written as DNA, the CDR3 is TGTGCCAGCAGCCCGACAGGGTACAAACATGGCTACACCTTC. The V and J genes are TRBV11-2 and TRBJ1-2, with 7 bases matching TRBD1. J gave up 6 bases and V 5 bases, and 9 bases lay outside the gene matches. Germline CDR1 SGHAT, CDR2 FQNNGV. The CDR3 has 14 residues.